What follows describes a single T cell receptor beta chain. This entry belongs to a study of blood T cell repertoires in COVID-19. Overall study: Donors in the United States, Italy and Spain gave samples during acute or convalescent COVID-19.

Original methodology: Estimation of nucleated cell counts relied on the amplification of reference gene primers. Assay used: immunoSEQ multiplex PCR; TCRdb lists only in-frame clones, some missing. V and J calls and clone size are copied from that table; D and trimming were computed from the DNA. The top ten hold 11% of the sample, which has about 72,000 clones, under 90% seen once. The germline CDR1 and CDR2 sequences are MNHEY and SVGEGT. Between the trimmed V and J ends, which lost 5 bases and 13 bases, there was a span of 24 bases. There are 16 residues in the CDR3. The chain employs TRBV6-2 or TRBV6-3 and TRBJ1-6; weak D call: TRBD1 (5 bases). The sample taken for sequencing was peripheral blood. This TCR was sampled from a man between 65 and 80 years old with active or convalescent COVID-19. The CDR3: CASSRQSYPFMAPLHF. CDR3 coding DNA: TGTGCCAGCAGTCGACAGAGCTACCCCTTCATGGCCCCCCTCCACTTT.